This note documents a single T cell receptor (beta chain) sequence. This clonotype was seen a few times. The antigen it recognizes is unknown. Base qualities are not provided; no much larger clone lies one nucleotide away. The instrument given in TCRdb is Illumina NovaSeq 6000. TCRalpha and TCRbeta cDNA libraries were built by 5'RACE with constant-segment primers, adding sample barcodes and unique molecular identifiers. RNA was extracted from every sample with Trizol reagent. Library amplification was performed in two PCR steps, and a second sample barcode and Illumina TruSeq adapters were introduced in the second step. The libraries were sequenced on an Illumina NovaSeq using 2 x 150 bp paired-end reads. Turning to the authors' computational methods: With migec v1.2.7, reads were demultiplexed and then collapsed into UMI-guided consensus sequences. Using mixcr v2.1.11, the UMI consensuses were aligned to TRA and TRB V and J templates and assembled into clonotypes. Expanded or contracted clonotypes were those called significant by both edgeR and NoisET, with noise models trained on biological replicates. edgeR calls used a false discovery rate-adjusted p below 0.01 and a log2 fold-change threshold of 1. As an exploratory analysis of dynamics, max-normalized trajectories of the 1000 most abundant clonotypes were examined by PCA with hierarchical clustering. Separately sequenced CD4+ and CD8+ repertoires were used to assign the CD4 or CD8 phenotype of responding clones. In-frame beta chains were kept once TCRdb had trimmed the public reads at Q25 with fastp and called clones with MiXCR. Each entry merges the rows of one CDR3 protein and shows their most common DNA and genes. V and J calls and clone size were set by TCRdb, not the authors. The sample includes some 330,000 distinct CDR3 sequences, with over 20% observed a single time. Around an eighth of the sample is held by the ten biggest clonotypes.

This record belongs to a study of T-cell memory formation after mild COVID-19 (dated by TCRdb to the early 2020s). Looking at the study overall: TCR sequence clusters from the two donors were largely donor specific. In a couple of donors, T-cell clones that expanded and contracted after mild COVID-19 were tracked by sequencing TCRalpha and TCRbeta repertoires over time. Two young, previously healthy adult volunteers made up the cohort, one male and one female. On the study overall, not on this receptor specifically: Only two mild cases were covered in the study, and larger cohorts including severe cases with pre-infection samples were considered necessary. Balanced CD4/CD8 phenotypes were observed for clones contracting from day 15 to 85, whereas a bias towards CD4+ was observed for a second wave of clones expanding from day 15 to 37. The detection of some responding clones in pre-infection memory suggests that pre-existing cross-reactive memory T cells joined the SARS-CoV-2 response. The second-wave clones that peaked on day 37 were not confirmed to be SARS-CoV-2 specific. Contracting CD4+ clones appeared mostly in the CM and EM memory subsets, whereas CD8+ clones were enriched in EMRA.

The germline ends are 10 bases apart after V is trimmed by 5 bases and J by 0 bases. Taken from cysteine to phenylalanine, the CDR3 has 14 residues. Only the CDR3 region is kept as DNA, spanning 42 bases read in frame from base 1. Ficoll-Paque density gradient centrifugation was the method used to isolate PBMCs. Recombination connected TRBV12-3 or TRBV12-4 to TRBJ1-1, with no confidently assigned D gene. The TCR originated in an adult woman who had mild COVID-19 (a few samples of this study predate the infection). The sample titles of this study are shuffled in the database, so cell type and time point are left out; the donor was told from shared clones. The sample taken for sequencing was PBMCs or a T cell subset sorted from them (not recorded which). The DNA sequence is TGTGCCAGCAGTACCTCCGGACTGAACACTGAAGCTTTCTTT. It is translated as CASSTSGLNTEAFF.